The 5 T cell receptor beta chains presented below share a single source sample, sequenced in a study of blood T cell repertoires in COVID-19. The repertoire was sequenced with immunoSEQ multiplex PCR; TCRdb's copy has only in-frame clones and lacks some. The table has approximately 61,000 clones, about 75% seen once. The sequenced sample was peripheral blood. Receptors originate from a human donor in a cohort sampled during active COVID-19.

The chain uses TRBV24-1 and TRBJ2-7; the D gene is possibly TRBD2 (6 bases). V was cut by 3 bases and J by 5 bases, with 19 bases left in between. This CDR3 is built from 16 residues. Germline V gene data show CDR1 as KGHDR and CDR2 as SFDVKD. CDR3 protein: CATSDPTPGGRNEQYF. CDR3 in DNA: TGTGCCACCAGTGATCCAACCCCCGGGGGTAGAAACGAGCAGTACTTC.

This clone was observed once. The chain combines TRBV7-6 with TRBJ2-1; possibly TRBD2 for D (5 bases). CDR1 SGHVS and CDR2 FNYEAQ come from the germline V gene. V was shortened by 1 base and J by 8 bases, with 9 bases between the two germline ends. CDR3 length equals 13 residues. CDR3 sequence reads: CASSLDSADEQFF. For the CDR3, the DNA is TGTGCCAGCAGCTTAGATAGCGCGGATGAGCAGTTCTTC.

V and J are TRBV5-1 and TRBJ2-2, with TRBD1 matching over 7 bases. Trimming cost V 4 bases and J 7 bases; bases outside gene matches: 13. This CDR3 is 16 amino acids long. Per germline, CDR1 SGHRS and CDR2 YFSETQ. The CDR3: CASSLSGQEGVGELFF. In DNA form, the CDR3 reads TGCGCCAGCAGCCTGAGCGGACAGGAAGGTGTCGGGGAGCTGTTTTTT.

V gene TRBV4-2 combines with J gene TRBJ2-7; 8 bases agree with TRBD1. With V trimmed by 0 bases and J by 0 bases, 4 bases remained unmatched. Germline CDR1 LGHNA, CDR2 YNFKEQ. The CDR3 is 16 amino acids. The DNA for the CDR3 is TGTGCCAGCAGCCAAGAGGGGACAGGCGGCTCCTACGAGCAGTACTTC. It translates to CASSQEGTGGSYEQYF.

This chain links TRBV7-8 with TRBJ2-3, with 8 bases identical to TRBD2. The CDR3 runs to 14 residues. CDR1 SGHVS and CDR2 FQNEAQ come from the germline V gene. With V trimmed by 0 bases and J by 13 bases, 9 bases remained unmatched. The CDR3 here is CASSLAGQAGEKYF. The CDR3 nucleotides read TGTGCCAGCAGCTTAGCCGGGCAAGCGGGAGAAAAGTATTTT.